One sample yielded the 14 T cell receptor beta chains listed below, sequenced in a study of blood T cell repertoires in COVID-19. Profiled with immunoSEQ multiplex PCR; TCRdb holds only in-frame clones, not every one. Seen here are 490,000 or so clones, 75% to 90% observed once, and the top ten hold around 7.9%. Sequencing used PBMCs or T cells enriched from blood (not recorded which). Every receptor here comes from a woman aged 55-75 years who had recovered from COVID-19.

V and J are TRBV6-1 and TRBJ1-4; maybe TRBD1 (6 bases). The CDR3 contains 16 residues. V gave up 2 bases and J gave up 2 bases, with 12 bases separating them. Germline assignment: CDR1 MNHNS and CDR2 SASEGT. CDR3 in amino acids: CASSEHGTLTNEKLFF. The DNA of the CDR3 is TGTGCCAGCAGTGAACATGGGACACTTACTAATGAAAAACTGTTTTTT.

Points on this clone: Other DNA sequences in this sample translate to the same CDR3. The chain has TRBV27 and TRBJ1-1; tentatively, D is TRBD1 (5 bases). The V and J ends lost 2 bases and 3 bases respectively, with 7 bases between them. Germline CDR1 reads MNHEY; CDR2 reads SMNVEV (reference sequence). The CDR3 runs 13 residues. The CDR3 sequence is CASSLRGDTEAFF. The DNA for the CDR3 is TGTGCCAGCAGTTTACGGGGGGACACTGAAGCTTTCTTT.

The V and J genes are TRBV6-5 and TRBJ2-4; a weak D match, TRBD1 (6 bases). V lost 2 bases and J 7 bases, leaving 15 bases between the germline ends. Germline lookup yields CDR1 MNHEY and CDR2 SVGAGI. CDR3 length: 15 amino acids. The CDR3 loop is CASSYVGAPPNIQYF. The CDR3 DNA is TGTGCCAGCAGTTACGTGGGGGCGCCCCCGAACATTCAGTACTTC.

The gene calls are TRBV11-2 and TRBJ2-5; D gene unclear. From germline, CDR1 is SGHAT and CDR2 FQNNGV. With 1 base removed from V and 4 bases from J, the gap between germline ends came to 10 bases. The CDR3 contains 14 residues. DNA for the CDR3: TGTGCCAGCAGCTTAGTTGTTTTCCGAGAGACCCAGTACTTC. This gives the protein CASSLVVFRETQYF. The entire variable domain, with the rest obtained from reference TRBV11-2 and TRBJ2-5, is as follows: EAGVAQSPRYKIIEKRQSVAFWCNPISGHATLYWYQQILGQGPKLLIQFQNNGVVDDSQLPKDRFSAERLKGVDSTLKIQPAKLEDSAVYLCASSLVVFRETQYFGPGTRLLVL.

This sequence joins TRBV5-5 and TRBJ2-3, with 7 bases that match TRBD1. The ends lost 5 bases at V and 3 bases at J; junction bases unmatched: 6. CDR1 is SGHKS and CDR2 is YYEKEE in the germline V gene (reference sequence). The CDR3 covers 14 residues. CDR3 in DNA: TGTGCCAGCAGTGAGACAGGGCTTACAGATACGCAGTATTTT. Protein product: CASSETGLTDTQYF.

In this sample, this clone turned up once. The CDR3: CASSLDAGENEQYV. CDR3 sequence (DNA): TGTGCCAGCAGCTTAGATGCAGGGGAAAACGAGCAGTACGTC. The chain has TRBV7-9 and TRBJ2-7, with D possibly being TRBD1 (6 bases). With 1 base removed from V and 5 bases from J, the gap between germline ends came to 12 bases. Germline V lookup: CDR1 SEHNR, CDR2 FQNEAQ (reference sequence). The CDR3 covers 14 residues.

This sequence joins TRBV19 and TRBJ1-2; 9 bases align to TRBD1. The V segment lost 5 bases and the J segment 8 bases; nucleotides outside the gene matches: 6. The CDR3 runs to 13 residues. Germline-derived CDR1 and CDR2 are LNHDA and SQIVND (reference sequence). This CDR3 is CASSPGQGRGYTF. The DNA of the CDR3 is TGTGCCAGTAGTCCCGGACAGGGGAGAGGCTACACCTTC.

This clone was observed a few times. The J gene is TRBJ2-1, the V gene TRBV5-1; no definite D call. From germline, CDR1 is SGHRS and CDR2 YFSETQ. V was cut by 2 bases and J by 0 bases, with 9 bases left in between. This CDR3 contains 15 residues. CDR3 loop: CASSFGSLSYNEQFF. DNA of the CDR3: TGCGCCAGCAGCTTCGGGTCCCTCTCCTACAATGAGCAGTTCTTC.

The chain joins TRBV5-1 to TRBJ2-2; TRBD2 matches at 11 bases. Germline V CDR1 and CDR2: SGHRS, YFSETQ. CDR3 length: 15 residues. J was trimmed by 6 bases and V by 2 bases; bases with no gene match: 3. CDR3 bases: TGCGCCAGCAGCTTTAGCGGGGGGGCCTCCGGGGAGCTGTTTTTT. Protein product: CASSFSGGASGELFF.

The chain joins TRBV19 to TRBJ1-5; D uncertain. This CDR3 region has 14 residues. Germline assignment: CDR1 LNHDA and CDR2 SQIVND (reference sequence). V was trimmed by 2 bases and J by 5 bases, leaving 10 bases between them. The CDR3 region is CASSIPGFHQPQHF. CDR3 sequence (DNA): TGTGCCAGTAGTATACCGGGGTTTCATCAGCCCCAGCATTTT.

V and J are TRBV15 and TRBJ2-1; 12 bases agree with TRBD1. The CDR3 runs to 14 residues. The ends lost 5 bases at V and 9 bases at J; junction bases unmatched: 5. The germline V gene encodes CDR1 LNHNV and CDR2 YYDKDF (reference sequence). The CDR3 sequence: CATSWDRGRGEQFF. Here the CDR3 DNA reads TGTGCCACCAGCTGGGACAGGGGGCGAGGTGAGCAGTTCTTC.

V usage is TRBV19 and J usage is TRBJ1-1; weak D call: TRBD1 (5 bases). The V and J ends lost 4 bases and 3 bases respectively, with 6 bases between them. The CDR3 contains 12 residues. Per germline, CDR1 LNHDA and CDR2 SQIVND (reference sequence). The CDR3 reads CASSRQYTEAFF. Here the CDR3 DNA reads TGTGCCAGTAGTAGACAGTACACTGAAGCTTTCTTT.

This chain uses TRBV18 with TRBJ2-5; 10 bases line up with TRBD2. With 3 bases clipped from V and 2 bases from J, the junction kept 3 bases outside the gene matches. Germline V gives CDR1 KGHSH, CDR2 LQKENI. The CDR3 totals 15 residues. Written as DNA, the CDR3 is TGTGCCAGCTCACCCCTAGCGGGGGTTCAAGAGACCCAGTACTTC. It encodes CASSPLAGVQETQYF.

The chain employs TRBV10-1 and TRBJ1-1, with a weak D call TRBD1 (5 bases). This CDR3 has 14 amino acids. CDR1 and CDR2 from the germline V gene are WNHNN and SYGVQD (reference sequence). Trimming removed 4 bases from V and 9 bases from J, with 18 bases in between. CDR3 loop: CASSVDTYNSQAFF. The CDR3 DNA is TGCGCCAGCAGTGTGGACACCTACAACTCACAAGCTTTCTTT.